Listed below are T cell receptor beta chains from one sample, sequenced in a study of blood T cell repertoires in COVID-19. Method: immunoSEQ multiplex PCR; TCRdb's copy keeps in-frame clones and lacks some. The sample lists about 66,000 clones, roughly nine tenths occurring once. Sequenced material: peripheral blood. These receptors were obtained from a human donor in a cohort sampled during active COVID-19. CDR3s include the opening cysteine and the closing phenylalanine or tryptophan. Each record gives: J gene, clone size, D gene, V gene, CDR3 DNA, CDR3 protein. The D gene is left open where the match is weak. Clone size appears in some rows only: once, few, many, or a class for an expanded clone.

>TRBJ1-3|.|TRBD1|TRBV11-2
TGTGCCAGCAGCTCGGGACAGGGGCCTGGAAACACCATATATTTT
CASSSGQGPGNTIYF
>TRBJ2-3|.|TRBD1|TRBV2
TGTGCCAGCAGTGAAGCCCCGACAGGGAGCGCAGATACGCAGTATTTT
CASSEAPTGSADTQYF
>TRBJ2-4|.|TRBD2|TRBV7-2
TGTGCCAGCAGCCCCGGGGGGTCCAAAAACATTCAGTACTTC
CASSPGGSKNIQYF
>TRBJ2-2|.|TRBD1|TRBV10-3
TGTGCCATCAGTGAGTCAGGGGACAGGGGAGGCACCGGGGAGCTGTTTTTT
CAISESGDRGGTGELFF
>TRBJ2-1|.|.|TRBV5-6
TGTGCCAGCAGCCTATTGGCCAGACTAGTTACCGATGAGCAGTTCTTC
CASSLLARLVTDEQFF
>TRBJ2-2|medium-sized|TRBD2|TRBV5-1
TGCGCCAGCAGCCGCGGACTAGCGGGAGGATACACCGGGGAGCTGTTTTTT
CASSRGLAGGYTGELFF
>TRBJ1-2|.|TRBD1|TRBV27
TGTGCCAGCAGTCGAACAGGGGGGGAGTATGGCTACACCTTC
CASSRTGGEYGYTF
>TRBJ2-1|.|.|TRBV5-4
TGTGCCAGCAGCCAGGGCCCCAATGAGCAGTTCTTC
CASSQGPNEQFF
>TRBJ2-7|.|.|TRBV6-5
TGTGCCAGCAGCGGACAGACTAGCCCCCTCTACGAGCAGTACTTC
CASSGQTSPLYEQYF
>TRBJ2-3|.|.|TRBV4-1
TGCGCCAGCAGCCAAGAAGGGAGAGGCACAGATACGCAGTATTTT
CASSQEGRGTDTQYF
>TRBJ2-2|.|TRBD2|TRBV28
TGTGCCAGCAGTTCCCCGATGGGAGGGAAGGACACCGGGGAGCTGTTTTTT
CASSSPMGGKDTGELFF
>TRBJ2-3|.|.|TRBV29-1
TGCAGCGTCGGACACGCTAGCACAGATACGCAGTATTTT
CSVGHASTDTQYF
>TRBJ2-3|.|.|TRBV4-3
TGCGCCAGCAGTCCGGGAGCGTCGGGAGTGGCAGATACGCAGTATTTT
CASSPGASGVADTQYF
>TRBJ2-7|.|.|TRBV7-2
TGTGCCAGCAGCTTATATCCCAGCTCCTACGAGCAGTACTTC
CASSLYPSSYEQYF
>TRBJ1-2|once|.|TRBV9
TGTGCCAGCAGCCCACAGGGCTTAGATGGCTACACCTTC
CASSPQGLDGYTF
>TRBJ1-4|once|TRBD1|TRBV18
TGTGCCAGCTCACCACCGACAGGGCCAACTAATGAAAAACTGTTTTTT
CASSPPTGPTNEKLFF
>TRBJ2-2|.|TRBD2|TRBV7-6
TGTGCCAGCAGCTCGACGACTAGCGGGGGATACACCGGGGAGCTGTTTTTT
CASSSTTSGGYTGELFF
>TRBJ2-3|.|TRBD1|TRBV24-1
TGTGCCACCAGTGATTTGTATGGGACAGGGGGCAGCACAGATACGCAGTATTTT
CATSDLYGTGGSTDTQYF
>TRBJ1-2|.|TRBD1|TRBV5-1
TGCGCCAGCAGCTTGGCCTCCGGGACAGCTTTTGGCTACACCTTC
CASSLASGTAFGYTF
>TRBJ1-6|.|.|TRBV30
TGTGCCTGGAGCCGGGGATGGACGGCGAATTCACCCCTCCACTTT
CAWSRGWTANSPLHF
>TRBJ1-2|.|TRBD1|TRBV9
TGTGCCAGCAGCTCGGGACAGGGCGGCTACACCTTC
CASSSGQGGYTF
>TRBJ2-1|.|TRBD2|TRBV18
TGTGCCGGGGTTCTGGGACTAGCGGAGGGTGAGCAGTTCTTC
CAGVLGLAEGEQFF
>TRBJ2-5|.|TRBD2|TRBV6-5
TGTGCCAGCCGACTAGCGGGAGGTGGAGAGACCCAGTACTTC
CASRLAGGGETQYF
>TRBJ1-1|.|TRBD1|TRBV7-2
TGTGCCAGCAGCTCTCCACGGACAGGCGAGGGCACTGAAGCTTTCTTT
CASSSPRTGEGTEAFF
>TRBJ2-4|.|TRBD2|TRBV5-5
TGTGCCAGCAGCTTGGTTTCGGCGGGAGTCGCCAAAAACATTCAGTACTTC
CASSLVSAGVAKNIQYF
>TRBJ1-5|few|.|TRBV2
TGTGCCAGCAGCACAGCTAATCAGCCCCAGCATTTT
CASSTANQPQHF
>TRBJ2-7|.|TRBD2|TRBV6-6
TGTGCCAGCAGTACGACTAGCAACTCCTACGAGCAGTACTTC
CASSTTSNSYEQYF
>TRBJ2-1|once|TRBD1|TRBV7-3
TGTGCCAGCAGCTGGGACAGGGGCACCTACAATGAGCAGTTCTTC
CASSWDRGTYNEQFF
>TRBJ1-1|.|.|TRBV7-2
TGTGCCAGCAGCTTATGGGTGGGAGTCACTGAAGCTTTCTTT
CASSLWVGVTEAFF
>TRBJ2-1|.|TRBD2|TRBV14
TGTGCCAGCAGCCAAGGACTAGCGGGGGGTGGATCCTACAATGAGCAGTTCTTC
CASSQGLAGGGSYNEQFF
>TRBJ2-3|.|.|TRBV9
TGTGCCAGCAGCGTAGATGAGGTCACAGATACGCAGTATTTT
CASSVDEVTDTQYF